Listed below are T cell receptor beta chains from one sample, sequenced in a study of post-analysis software for immune sequencing data. From the PCR reads, TCRdb called clonotypes with MiXCR, one entry per CDR3 protein. Counted here are roughly 800,000 distinct CDR3 sequences, about 32% occurring once; the ten biggest clones make up more than 0.45%. The sample taken for sequencing was blood. The receptors were gathered from a girl aged 10 to 17 with multiple sclerosis. The CDR3 runs from the conserved cysteine through the conserved F or W. A D gene is named only where the DNA matches it firmly. The size of a clone is reported for some rows only, either as once, few or many, or as a class for expanded clones.

v_gene: TRBV15; abundance: few; j_gene: TRBJ2-1; d_gene: NA; CDR3nt: TGTGCCACCTATTCCCCAGGGGCTGATGAGCAGTTCTTC; CDR3aa: CATYSPGADEQFF
v_gene: TRBV6-1; abundance: many; j_gene: TRBJ2-7; d_gene: TRBD1; CDR3nt: TGTGCCAGCAGTGCTGCGACAGGGATCTACGAGCAGTACTTC; CDR3aa: CASSAATGIYEQYF
v_gene: TRBV3-1; abundance: few; j_gene: TRBJ2-7; d_gene: TRBD2; CDR3nt: TGTGCCAGCAGCCAGCTAGCGGGAGGCGCCTACGAGCAGTACTTC; CDR3aa: CASSQLAGGAYEQYF
v_gene: TRBV20-1; abundance: NA; j_gene: TRBJ2-5; d_gene: TRBD1; CDR3nt: TGCAGTGCTAGAGGAGGGACAGGGAGGGAGACCCAGTACTTC; CDR3aa: CSARGGTGRETQYF
v_gene: TRBV13; abundance: NA; j_gene: TRBJ2-3; d_gene: TRBD2; CDR3nt: TGTGCCAGCAGCTCTGGAGCGGGAGGCCCCCCCGACACAGATACGCAGTATTTT; CDR3aa: CASSSGAGGPPDTDTQYF
v_gene: TRBV27; abundance: many; j_gene: TRBJ1-2; d_gene: NA; CDR3nt: TGTGCCAGCAGTCAAACACGCACCGGGGGCTACACCTTC; CDR3aa: CASSQTRTGGYTF
v_gene: TRBV29-1; abundance: NA; j_gene: TRBJ1-2; d_gene: NA; CDR3nt: TGCAGCGTTGGGGGGGCATTGGGCTACACCTTC; CDR3aa: CSVGGALGYTF
v_gene: TRBV24-1; abundance: NA; j_gene: TRBJ2-1; d_gene: NA; CDR3nt: TGTGCCACCAGTTTGTTTGACGGAGATGAGCAGTTCTTC; CDR3aa: CATSLFDGDEQFF
v_gene: TRBV6-1; abundance: NA; j_gene: TRBJ2-7; d_gene: TRBD2; CDR3nt: TGTGCCAGCACCGTCTTAGCGGGAGGTCTCTCCTACGAGCAGTACTTC; CDR3aa: CASTVLAGGLSYEQYF
v_gene: TRBV3-1; abundance: few; j_gene: TRBJ2-3; d_gene: NA; CDR3nt: TGTGCCAGCAGCCAAGATTTTGTCATTGCAGATACGCAGTATTTT; CDR3aa: CASSQDFVIADTQYF